Following are 22 T cell receptor beta chains from one sample sequenced in a study of shared clonotypes between healthy human individuals. Libraries were prepared by immunoSEQ multiplex PCR; TCRdb keeps only in-frame clonotypes and omits some of them. The sample gives almost 750,000 clones, around 77% of which show up once; more than 1.5% is in the top ten. Material for sequencing was memory CD4+ T cells sorted from blood. Subset of the sample: CD45RA-negative fraction. Receptor source: a woman aged 25 to 45 in good health.

This chain uses TRBV5-1 with TRBJ2-7; no clear D. The CDR3 loop spans 13 amino acids. Germline V lookup: CDR1 SGHRS, CDR2 YFSETQ. V was pared by 3 bases and J by 5 bases, with 12 bases between. In DNA form, the CDR3 reads TGCGCCAGCAGCTCCGCGATCCTTAACGAGCAGTACTTC. This sequence encodes CASSSAILNEQYF. Drawing the rest from reference TRBV5-1 and TRBJ2-7, the complete variable domain is KAGVTQTPRYLIKTRGQQVTLSCSPISGHRSVSWYQQTPGQGLQFLFEYFSETQRNKGNFPGRFSGRQFSNSRSEMNVSTLELGDSALYLCASSSAILNEQYFGPGTRLTVT.

In its sample, this clone was seen a few times. This chain uses TRBV19 with TRBJ2-5, with D tentatively TRBD2 (5 bases). The CDR3 has 15 amino acids. The ends were cut back, 4 bases at V and 4 bases at J, with 16 bases in the middle. CDR1 and CDR2 (germline): LNHDA, SQIVND (reference sequence). The CDR3 nucleotides are TGTGCCAGTAGTACTAGACTACGCATCCCAGAGACCCAGTACTTC. Residues: CASSTRLRIPETQYF.

The chain joins TRBV7-2 to TRBJ2-7; 7 bases fit TRBD2. Germline V gene lookup returns CDR1 SGHTA and CDR2 FQGNSA. With V trimmed by 5 bases and J by 0 bases, 7 bases remained unmatched. The CDR3 spans 15 residues. The DNA of the CDR3 is TGTGCCAGCAGCCGGCGGGGCGGGAGCTCCTACGAGCAGTACTTC. Protein: CASSRRGGSSYEQYF. Variable domain in full (rest from reference TRBV7-2 and TRBJ2-7): GAGVSQSPSNKVTEKGKDVELRCDPISGHTALYWYRQSLGQGLEFLIYFQGNSAPDKSGLPSDRFSAERTGGSVSTLTIQRTQQEDSAVYLCASSRRGGSSYEQYFGPGTRLTVT.

The chain recombines TRBV6-5 with TRBJ2-5; possible D gene TRBD2, 6 bases. The CDR3 has 11 residues. V dropped 6 bases and J dropped 7 bases, with 9 bases sitting between them. Germline V gene sequence: CDR1 MNHEY, CDR2 SVGAGI. CDR3 loop: CASSGGGTQYF. CDR3 sequence (DNA): TGTGCCAGCAGCGGGGGTGGGACCCAGTACTTC.

The chain couples TRBV27 to TRBJ2-5; no reliable D call. The CDR3 loop spans 14 amino acids. From germline, CDR1 is MNHEY and CDR2 SMNVEV (reference sequence). Trimming left V 5 bases short and J 5 bases short, with 15 bases between. This CDR3 is CASSEARASETQYF. The CDR3 region has the DNA TGTGCCAGCAGTGAAGCGCGAGCAAGCGAGACCCAGTACTTC.

This clone was observed a few times. The gene calls are TRBV7-2 and TRBJ2-7; D ambiguous. Germline V gene lookup returns CDR1 SGHTA and CDR2 FQGNSA. This CDR3 has 14 amino acids. Trimming stripped 2 bases from V and 2 bases from J, with 10 bases between. The CDR3 DNA reads as TGTGCCAGCAGCTTACTCCCTGGCCCCTACGAGCAGTACTTC. Translated: CASSLLPGPYEQYF.

V gene TRBV28 combines with J gene TRBJ2-7; maybe TRBD2 (7 bases). Germline V gene lookup returns CDR1 MDHEN and CDR2 SYDVKM. V lost 10 bases and J lost 9, with 25 bases in between. The CDR3 extends over 14 amino acids. As DNA, the CDR3 is TGTGCCATCGGGGGGATGGGGGCGCGGTTGGGGCAGTACTTC. Protein sequence: CAIGGMGARLGQYF.

The chain carries TRBV21-1 and TRBJ2-7; the table's D call, TRBD1, has no DNA check behind it. TRBV21-1 is a recognized pseudogene. The CDR3 has 16 amino acids. The CDR3, as DNA: TGTGCCAGCAGCAAAGTGGGACAGGGGGGCATGAACGAGCAGTACTTC. Its translation: CASSKVGQGGMNEQYF.

CDR3 DNA sequence: TGCGCCAGCAGCTCTCGGACAGGGAGCTCCGACGAAAAACTGTTTTTT. It encodes CASSSRTGSSDEKLFF. The chain is built from TRBV5-1 and TRBJ1-4; TRBD1 matches at 8 bases. Germline V lookup: CDR1 SGHRS, CDR2 YFSETQ. V shed 3 bases, J shed 8 bases, and the junction held 12 bases outside the gene matches. The CDR3 extends over 16 amino acids.

The rearrangement joins TRBV2 to TRBJ1-5; D is unclear. This CDR3 comprises 12 residues. Germline V lookup: CDR1 SNHLY, CDR2 FYNNEI. Between the trimmed V and J ends, which lost 7 bases and 6 bases, there was a span of 10 bases. In DNA, the CDR3 is TGTGCCAGCATGGGTCCCAGTCAGCCCCAGCATTTT. Protein: CASMGPSQPQHF.

CDR3 region: CASSLEDTQYF. As DNA, the CDR3 is TGTGCCAGCAGCCTTGAGGATACGCAGTATTTT. The chain employs TRBV16 and TRBJ2-3; D unresolved. Trimming cost V 4 bases and J 6 bases, with 5 bases left between them. In germline, CDR1 is KGHSY, CDR2 FQNENV. The CDR3 length is 11 residues.

V gene TRBV5-1 combines with J gene TRBJ1-1; D gene unclear. There are 13 residues in the CDR3. Germline V lookup: CDR1 SGHRS, CDR2 YFSETQ. Trimming stripped 6 bases from V and 1 base from J, with 10 bases between. DNA for the CDR3: TGCGCCAGCAAAAGGACTGGGAACACTGAAGCTTTCTTT. It specifies CASKRTGNTEAFF.

Note on this clone: Additional DNA sequences in this sample encode the identical CDR3. The CDR3 region is CASSLAGETQYF. The CDR3 nucleotides are TGCGCCAGCAGCTTGGCCGGGGAGACCCAGTACTTC. V is TRBV5-1 and J is TRBJ2-5; D is undetermined. Between the trimmed V and J ends, which lost 0 bases and 5 bases, there was a span of 5 bases. Germline V gene lookup returns CDR1 SGHRS and CDR2 YFSETQ. The CDR3 runs to 12 residues.

Turning to this clone: A read error may account for a junction end that differs from germline. This sequence joins TRBV5-1 and TRBJ2-7, with 8 bases matching TRBD1. The CDR3 covers 14 residues. Germline CDR1 reads SGHRS; CDR2 reads YFSETQ. For the CDR3, the DNA is TGTGCCAGCAGCTTGAGGGACAGGCCGTACGAGCAGTACTTC. Its protein product is CASSLRDRPYEQYF.

Worth noting for this clone: At one end, the junction sequence differs from germline, possibly due to a read error. Other DNA sequences from this sample encode an identical CDR3 as well. This chain joins TRBV2 and TRBJ1-5, with D possibly being TRBD1 (6 bases). CDR1 and CDR2 (germline): SNHLY, FYNNEI. The CDR3 sequence is 16 residues long. CDR3 DNA: TGTGCCAGCAGCGAAGCAAGGGGGGGAAGCAATCAGCCCCAGCATTTT. Its translation is CASSEARGGSNQPQHF. Filled out from reference TRBV2 and TRBJ1-5, the complete variable domain reads EPEVTQTPSHQVTQMGQEVILRCVPISNHLYFYWYRQILGQKVEFLVSFYNNEISEKSEIFDDQFSVERPDGSNFTLKIRSTKLEDSAMYFCASSEARGGSNQPQHFGDGTRLSIL.

This clone has only a few counts. The chain carries TRBV28 and TRBJ2-7; TRBD2 agrees at 7 bases. Trimming at V came to 2 bases and at J to 0 bases, leaving 4 bases not matched to a gene. This CDR3 has 15 residues. CDR1 and CDR2 (germline): MDHEN, SYDVKM. The CDR3 region has the DNA TGTGCCAGCAGTTTAGGCGGGAGTAGCTCCTACGAGCAGTACTTC. Translation: CASSLGGSSSYEQYF.

This chain connects TRBV7-2 to TRBJ2-7; weak D call: TRBD2 (6 bases). The V gene lost 3 bases and the J gene lost 2 bases, with 14 bases spanning the gap. Germline V CDR1 and CDR2: SGHTA, FQGNSA. The CDR3 spans 15 residues. This chain's CDR3 is CASSFGVGLPYEQYF. CDR3 nucleotide sequence: TGTGCCAGCAGCTTTGGCGTGGGACTTCCCTACGAGCAGTACTTC.

V is TRBV2 and J is TRBJ2-3; TRBD2 matches 14 bases. Germline V gene data show CDR1 as SNHLY and CDR2 as FYNNEI. Trimming removed 11 bases from V and 1 base from J; junction bases left unmatched: 5. The CDR3 is made up of 15 amino acids. The CDR3 spells CAGTSGRLGTDTQYF. The CDR3 DNA reads TGTGCCGGGACTAGCGGGAGACTTGGCACAGATACGCAGTATTTT.

The chain is built from TRBV9 and TRBJ2-2, with no clear D. This CDR3 contains 15 residues. Trimming left V 0 bases short and J 7 bases short, with 13 bases between. The germline gives CDR1 SGDLS, CDR2 YYNGEE. DNA for the CDR3: TGTGCCAGCAGCGTAGTCGCTAAGGAGAACGGGGAGCTGTTTTTT. Amino acids: CASSVVAKENGELFF.

The chain employs TRBV2 and TRBJ1-5; D ambiguous. Trimming took 2 bases from V and 6 from J, leaving 5 bases between them. CDR3 length: 12 residues. Per the germline V gene, CDR1 is SNHLY and CDR2 is FYNNEI. The CDR3 reads CASSEPGQPQHF. DNA of the CDR3: TGTGCCAGCAGTGAACCGGGTCAGCCCCAGCATTTT. Full variable domain (remainder filled in from reference TRBV2 and TRBJ1-5): EPEVTQTPSHQVTQMGQEVILRCVPISNHLYFYWYRQILGQKVEFLVSFYNNEISEKSEIFDDQFSVERPDGSNFTLKIRSTKLEDSAMYFCASSEPGQPQHFGDGTRLSIL.

This clone has more than one count but fewer than ten. This chain joins TRBV6-5 and TRBJ2-5; 9 bases map to TRBD1. Germline V gene data show CDR1 as MNHEY and CDR2 as SVGAGI. The CDR3 is made up of 14 amino acids. Unmatched junction bases numbered 7, after V lost 6 bases and J lost 5 bases. Here the CDR3 DNA reads TGTGCCAGCAGGGGGACAGGGCTCGGGGAGACCCAGTACTTC. Its protein is CASRGTGLGETQYF.

This clone was detected only a few times. This rearrangement joins TRBV5-1 to TRBJ1-1, with D maybe TRBD1 (5 bases). Germline CDR1 and CDR2: SGHRS and YFSETQ. The V end was cut by 4 bases, the J end by 8 bases, with 9 bases between. CDR3 length: 11 residues. CDR3 coding DNA: TGCGCCAGCAGCGAATCAGGGGAAGCTTTCTTT. As protein: CASSESGEAFF.